The sequence of this TCR beta chain was determined in a study of blood T cell repertoires in COVID-19. V was cut by 0 bases and J by 3 bases, with 18 bases left in between. The CDR3 runs to 16 residues. CDR1 GTSNPN and CDR2 SVGIG come from the germline V gene (reference sequence). Those enrolled, adults aged 18 to 89 years, came from under 25 US areas. Participants had their cohort set by participant-reported clinical history. Recovery meant two consecutive negative NP/OP PCR tests, professional clearance, or resolved symptoms. Per the study methods: Reference gene primer amplification in the assay estimated nucleated cell counts. Sequenced by immunoSEQ multiplex PCR; TCRdb stores in-frame clones only, minus some. V, J and clone size reflect that table, while D and trimming were determined from the DNA. The repertoire has about 220,000 clones, approximately 83% of them found once; the top ten carry about 3.2%.

Sample: PBMCs or T cells enriched from blood (not recorded which). This sequence originates from a woman between 55 and 75 years old who had recovered from COVID-19. The chain recombines TRBV30 with TRBJ2-7, with D unclear. Here the CDR3 DNA reads TGTGCCTGGAGTGTACCTCCCCGGAGACGGAGCTACGAGCAGTACTTC. Encoded protein: CAWSVPPRRRSYEQYF.